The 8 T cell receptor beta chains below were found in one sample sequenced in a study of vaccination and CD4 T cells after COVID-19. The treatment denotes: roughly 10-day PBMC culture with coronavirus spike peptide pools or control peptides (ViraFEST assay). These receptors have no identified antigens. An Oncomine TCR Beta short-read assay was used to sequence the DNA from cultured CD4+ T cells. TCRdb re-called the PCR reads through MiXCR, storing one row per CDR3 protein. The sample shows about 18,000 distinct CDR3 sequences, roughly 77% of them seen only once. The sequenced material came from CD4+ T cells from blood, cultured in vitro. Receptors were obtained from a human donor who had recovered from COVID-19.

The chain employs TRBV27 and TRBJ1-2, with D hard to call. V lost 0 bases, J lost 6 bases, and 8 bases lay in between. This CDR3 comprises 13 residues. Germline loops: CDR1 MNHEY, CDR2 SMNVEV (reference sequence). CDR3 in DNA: TGTGCCAGCAGTTTATCTCGGGTGCATGGCTACACCTTC. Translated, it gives CASSLSRVHGYTF.

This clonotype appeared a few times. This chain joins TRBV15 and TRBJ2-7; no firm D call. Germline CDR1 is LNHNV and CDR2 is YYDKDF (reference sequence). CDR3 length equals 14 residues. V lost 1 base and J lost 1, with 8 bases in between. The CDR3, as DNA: TGTGCCACCAGCAGAGTATTGGGGTCCTACGAGCAGTACTTC. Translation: CATSRVLGSYEQYF.

The CDR3 is CASSQMTGAGNTIYF. The CDR3 nucleotides are TGCGCCAGCAGCCAGATGACAGGGGCTGGAAACACCATATATTTT. The chain combines TRBV4-3 with TRBJ1-3, with 8 positions matching TRBD1. The CDR3 covers 15 residues. V lost 3 bases and J lost 2; bases outside the gene matches: 3. Germline V gene lookup returns CDR1 LGHNA and CDR2 YSLEER.

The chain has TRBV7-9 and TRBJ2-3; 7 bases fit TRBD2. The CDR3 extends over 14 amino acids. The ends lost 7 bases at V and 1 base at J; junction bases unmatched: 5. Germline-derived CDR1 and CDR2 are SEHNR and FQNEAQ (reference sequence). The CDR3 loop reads CASTLLAGTDTQYF. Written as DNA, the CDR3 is TGTGCCAGCACCCTTCTAGCGGGCACAGATACGCAGTATTTT.

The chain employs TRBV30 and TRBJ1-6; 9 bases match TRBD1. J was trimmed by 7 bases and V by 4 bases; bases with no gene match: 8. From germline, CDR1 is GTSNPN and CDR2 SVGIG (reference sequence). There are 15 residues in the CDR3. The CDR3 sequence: CAWTTGGLRNSPLHF. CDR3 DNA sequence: TGTGCCTGGACCACAGGGGGCCTTCGAAATTCACCCCTCCACTTT.

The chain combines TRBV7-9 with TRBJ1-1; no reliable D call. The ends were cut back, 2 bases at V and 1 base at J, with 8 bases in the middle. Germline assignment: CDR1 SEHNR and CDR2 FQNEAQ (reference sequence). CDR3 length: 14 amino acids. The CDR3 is CASSLPNPNTEAFF. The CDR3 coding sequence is TGTGCCAGCAGCTTACCCAACCCGAACACTGAAGCTTTCTTT. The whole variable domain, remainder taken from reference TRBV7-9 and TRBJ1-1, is DTGVSQNPRHKITKRGQNVTFRCDPISEHNRLYWYRQTLGQGPEFLTYFQNEAQLEKSRLLSDRFSAERPKGSFSTLEIQRTEQGDSAMYLCASSLPNPNTEAFFGQGTRLTVV.

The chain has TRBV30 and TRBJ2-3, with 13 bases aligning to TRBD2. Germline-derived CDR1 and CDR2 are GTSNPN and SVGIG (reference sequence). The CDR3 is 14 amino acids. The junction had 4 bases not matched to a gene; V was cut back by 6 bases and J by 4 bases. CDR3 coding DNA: TGTGCCTGCTCACTAGCGGGGGGGGCAGATACGCAGTATTTT. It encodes CACSLAGGADTQYF.

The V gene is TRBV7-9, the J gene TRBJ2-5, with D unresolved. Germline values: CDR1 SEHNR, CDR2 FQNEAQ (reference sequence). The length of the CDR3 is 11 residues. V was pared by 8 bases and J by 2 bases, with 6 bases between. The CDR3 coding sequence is TGTGCCAGCGGTAAACAAGAGACCCAGTACTTC. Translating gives CASGKQETQYF.